The rows below give T cell receptor beta chains drawn from one sample of a study of patients and donors after allogeneic stem cell transplantation. TCRdb reprocessed the RT-PCR reads with MiXCR, giving one entry per CDR3 protein. The table has more than 850,000 distinct CDR3 sequences, approximately 19% seen once. Sequenced material: blood, either unsorted or a sorted T cell fraction (not recorded which). The receptors originated from a human donor who was either an allogeneic HSCT recipient or a stem cell or donor lymphocyte infusion donor (not recorded which). It is not recorded whose cells these are; they may come from a transplant donor. Each CDR3 is given with its conserved first and last residue. The D gene is left open where the match is weak. Size is stated for part of the rows, as once, few or many counts, or as a class when the clone is expanded.

V gene	D gene	clone size	J gene	CDR3 DNA	CDR3 protein
TRBV29-1	-	-	TRBJ1-2	TGCAGCGTTGAAGAGGCTCTGGACTATGGCTACACCTTC	CSVEEALDYGYTF
TRBV12-3/TRBV12-4	-	-	TRBJ1-2	TGTGCCAGCAGGCCCGCGTGGGATAACTATGGCTACACCTTC	CASRPAWDNYGYTF
TRBV28	-	-	TRBJ2-7	TGTGCCAGCAGAGGACAGTCAAACGAGCAGTACTTC	CASRGQSNEQYF
TRBV3-1	TRBD1	-	TRBJ1-2	TGTGCCAGCAGCACCCGGACAGGGAGGGGCGGCTACACCTTC	CASSTRTGRGGYTF
TRBV11-2	TRBD2	-	TRBJ2-5	TGTGCCAGCAGCCGGGGGGGGGCGCCGGAGACCCAGTACTTC	CASSRGGAPETQYF
TRBV14	-	-	TRBJ2-7	TGTGCCAGCAGCCCCGAGAGAGGGTTTTCGGACGAGCAGTACTTC	CASSPERGFSDEQYF
TRBV20-1	-	many	TRBJ2-2	TGCAGCGCCTTTGTACGGGAGATCGGGGAGCTGTTTTTT	CSAFVREIGELFF
TRBV4-2	-	-	TRBJ2-2	TGTGCCAGCAGCCAAGCGACGTCAGTCGGCGGGGAGCTGTTTTTT	CASSQATSVGGELFF
TRBV20-1	-	few	TRBJ2-5	TGCAGTGCTAGATCCCGGACATGGGAGACCCAGTACTTC	CSARSRTWETQYF
TRBV4-1	-	few	TRBJ1-4	TGCGCCAGCAGCCATACCTACGCAGAACTGTTTTTT	CASSHTYAELFF
TRBV12-3/TRBV12-4	-	-	TRBJ1-2	TGTGCCAGCAGTATCCGGGGTGGCTACACCTTC	CASSIRGGYTF
TRBV30	TRBD1	few	TRBJ1-2	TGTGCCGAGAGGACAGGGGGCGCCTATGGCTACACCTTC	CAERTGGAYGYTF
TRBV5-6	-	-	TRBJ2-1	TGTGCCAGCAGCCCCCTGGGCCCCAATGAGCAGTTCTTC	CASSPLGPNEQFF
TRBV10-3	TRBD2	-	TRBJ2-3	TGTGCCATCAGTGACTCGAGCGGGAGGGGAGCAGATACGCAGTATTTT	CAISDSSGRGADTQYF
TRBV27	TRBD2	few	TRBJ2-2	TGTGCCAGCAGTTTGGGCGGGAGGGCCGGTATTCTGTTTTTT	CASSLGGRAGILFF
TRBV28	TRBD2	-	TRBJ2-7	TGTGCCAGCCGTCTCCTAGCGGGAGGGCCAGAGCAGTACTTC	CASRLLAGGPEQYF
TRBV7-9	-	-	TRBJ1-1	TGTGCCAGCAGCTCCGGGACGAACACTGAAGCTTTCTTT	CASSSGTNTEAFF
TRBV9	-	-	TRBJ2-7	TGTGCCAGCAGCGTAGAGGACAATCCCACCTACGAGCAGTACTTC	CASSVEDNPTYEQYF
TRBV20-1	TRBD2	-	TRBJ2-1	TGCAGTGCCAAAAATAGCGGGGGCCGGGCCCATGAGCAGTTCTTC	CSAKNSGGRAHEQFF
TRBV4-1	TRBD1	-	TRBJ1-4	TGCGCCAGCAGCCATGCGGCCGCGGACAGGGGAAATGAAAAACTGTTTTTT	CASSHAAADRGNEKLFF
TRBV5-1	-	-	TRBJ1-1	TGCGCCAGCAGCTTCCGAGCAGGGACCCTGAACACTGAAGCTTTCTTT	CASSFRAGTLNTEAFF
TRBV12-3/TRBV12-4	-	few	TRBJ2-1	TGTGCCAGCAGTTTTGTAGGTTACAATGAGCAGTTCTTC	CASSFVGYNEQFF
TRBV7-9	-	-	TRBJ1-1	TGTGCCAGCAGCTTACACGGCCTACAGGGAGGCACTAAAGCTTTCTTT	CASSLHGLQGGTKAFF
TRBV2	-	few	TRBJ1-5	TGTGCCAGCTGTGTGAGCAATCAGCCCCAGCATTTT	CASCVSNQPQHF
TRBV12-3/TRBV12-4	-	many	TRBJ2-3	TGTGCCAGCAGCCTTTTAGCGAGGCATACGCAGTATTTT	CASSLLARHTQYF
TRBV12-3/TRBV12-4	TRBD2	-	TRBJ2-7	TGTGCCAGCAGTTCGGAGCGGGGAGGCTACGAGCAGTACTTC	CASSSERGGYEQYF
TRBV20-1	-	few	TRBJ1-2	TGCAGTGCTAGAGATAACAGAAACTATGGCTACACCTTC	CSARDNRNYGYTF